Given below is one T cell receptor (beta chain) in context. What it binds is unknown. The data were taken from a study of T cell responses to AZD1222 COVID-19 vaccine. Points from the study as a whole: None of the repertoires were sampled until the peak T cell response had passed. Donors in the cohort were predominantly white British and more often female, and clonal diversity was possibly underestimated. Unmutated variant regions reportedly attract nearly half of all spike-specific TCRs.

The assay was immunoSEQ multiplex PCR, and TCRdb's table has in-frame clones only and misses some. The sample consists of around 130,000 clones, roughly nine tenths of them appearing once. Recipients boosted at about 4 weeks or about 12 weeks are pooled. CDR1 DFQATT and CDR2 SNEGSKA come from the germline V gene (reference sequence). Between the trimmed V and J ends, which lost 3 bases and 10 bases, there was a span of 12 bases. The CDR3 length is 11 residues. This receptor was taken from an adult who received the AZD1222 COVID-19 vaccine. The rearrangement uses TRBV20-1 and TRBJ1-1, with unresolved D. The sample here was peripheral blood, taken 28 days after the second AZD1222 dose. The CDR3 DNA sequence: TGCAGTGCTAGGACCTACGGAGGAGCTTTCTTT. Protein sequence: CSARTYGGAFF.